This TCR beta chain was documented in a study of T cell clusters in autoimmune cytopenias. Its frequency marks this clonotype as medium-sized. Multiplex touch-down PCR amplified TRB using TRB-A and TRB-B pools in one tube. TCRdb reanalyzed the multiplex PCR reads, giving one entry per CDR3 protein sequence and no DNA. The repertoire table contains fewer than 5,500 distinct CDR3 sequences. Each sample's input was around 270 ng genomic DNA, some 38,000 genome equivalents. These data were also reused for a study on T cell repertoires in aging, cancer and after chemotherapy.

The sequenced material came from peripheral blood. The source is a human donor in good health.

The CDR3 sequence is CASSPPDIEKLFF. The chain recombines TRBV18 with TRBJ1-4. CDR3 length equals 13 residues. From germline, CDR1 is KGHSH and CDR2 LQKENI.